The 21 T cell receptor beta chains in this list originate from one sample, sequenced in a study of T cell responses to AZD1222 COVID-19 vaccine. The table came from immunoSEQ multiplex PCR; TCRdb's copy has only in-frame clones and leaves some out. Among roughly 80,000 clones listed, around 93% were seen once. This specimen was peripheral blood, taken 28 days after the second AZD1222 dose. Receptor source: an adult who received the AZD1222 COVID-19 vaccine.

The chain has TRBV6-2 or TRBV6-3 and TRBJ1-1, with no clear D. Looked up from germline, CDR1 is MNHEY and CDR2 is SVGEGT. The CDR3 has 15 residues. The V gene lost 5 bases and the J gene lost 5 bases, with 18 bases spanning the gap. CDR3 amino acids: CASSQNRVWGTEAFF. The CDR3 region has the DNA TGTGCCAGCAGTCAAAATCGGGTCTGGGGAACTGAAGCTTTCTTT.

The CDR3 spells CASSLTGTPSYEQYF. Written as DNA, the CDR3 is TGTGCCAGCAGTTTAACGGGGACTCCCTCCTACGAGCAGTACTTC. J is TRBJ2-7 and V is TRBV28, with TRBD2 as a possible D gene (6 bases). Trimming removed 2 bases at V and 0 bases at J, with 11 bases between. The length of the CDR3 is 15 residues. In germline, CDR1 is MDHEN, CDR2 SYDVKM.

The gene calls are TRBV19 and TRBJ1-2, with D maybe TRBD1 (5 bases). Germline-derived CDR1 and CDR2 are LNHDA and SQIVND (reference sequence). This CDR3 is 12 amino acids long. V lost 7 bases to trimming and J lost 4 bases, with 10 bases between them. The CDR3 sequence is CASNDGGYGYTF. CDR3 sequence (DNA): TGTGCCAGTAACGATGGGGGCTATGGCTACACCTTC.

The rearrangement joins TRBV27 to TRBJ2-3, with D hard to call. The CDR3 length is 13 residues. V lost 3 bases and J 0 bases, leaving 4 bases between the germline ends. Germline V gives CDR1 MNHEY, CDR2 SMNVEV (reference sequence). CDR3 DNA sequence: TGTGCCAGCAGTTTGTTGAGCACAGATACGCAGTATTTT. Translating it yields CASSLLSTDTQYF.

V gene TRBV19 combines with J gene TRBJ2-3; 8 bases are shared with TRBD1. Germline V CDR1 and CDR2: LNHDA, SQIVND (reference sequence). V was pared by 10 bases and J by 5 bases, with 5 bases of the junction left unmatched. This CDR3 spans 12 amino acids. CDR3 DNA sequence: TGTGCCACCCGGACAGGGTTAGATACGCAGTATTTT. It specifies CATRTGLDTQYF. The variable domain in full, with the rest retrieved from reference TRBV19 and TRBJ2-3, is DGGITQSPKYLFRKEGQNVTLSCEQNLNHDAMYWYRQDPGQGLRLIYYSQIVNDFQKGDIAEGYSVSREKKESFPLTVTSAQKNPTAFYLCATRTGLDTQYFGPGTRLTVL.

The chain recombines TRBV2 with TRBJ2-1; 8 bases are a match to TRBD1. The CDR3 contains 13 residues. The germline V gene encodes CDR1 SNHLY and CDR2 FYNNEI. V gave up 6 bases and J gave up 9 bases; unmatched junction bases: 7. CDR3 region: CASSSRGQGEQFF. The CDR3 region has the DNA TGTGCCAGCAGCAGCAGGGGGCAAGGTGAGCAGTTCTTC.

The chain uses TRBV24-1 and TRBJ2-2; 7 bases agree with TRBD1. Unmatched junction bases numbered 2, after V lost 0 bases and J lost 2 bases. The CDR3 sequence is 16 residues long. The germline V gene encodes CDR1 KGHDR and CDR2 SFDVKD. The CDR3 loop is CATSDLGQDNTGELFF. As DNA, the CDR3 is TGTGCCACCAGTGATTTGGGACAGGACAACACCGGGGAGCTGTTTTTT.

This clone was seen once. The genes are TRBV4-2 and TRBJ2-3; 10 positions agree with TRBD2. Germline V gene sequence: CDR1 LGHNA, CDR2 YNFKEQ. The CDR3 covers 17 residues. With V trimmed by 0 bases and J by 3 bases, 6 bases remained unmatched. DNA of the CDR3: TGTGCCAGCAGCCAAGATTATAGGACTAGCGGAACAGATACGCAGTATTTT. The encoded protein is CASSQDYRTSGTDTQYF.

The chain uses TRBV10-3 and TRBJ2-3, with TRBD2 as a possible D gene (7 bases). The V gene's germline CDR1 is ENHRY and CDR2 SYGVKD. V lost 10 bases and J 0 bases, leaving 14 bases between the germline ends. This CDR3 spans 14 amino acids. CDR3 sequence (DNA): TGTGCCACCGGGGGGCCCCGGAGCACAGATACGCAGTATTTT. Translation gives CATGGPRSTDTQYF.

This chain uses TRBV30 with TRBJ1-1; TRBD1 might be the D (5 bases). V was clipped by 8 bases and J by 1 base, with 14 bases between them. The germline V gene has CDR1 GTSNPN and CDR2 SVGIG (reference sequence). The CDR3 covers 13 residues. The CDR3, as DNA: TGTGCCGTTGACAGACATTCGAACACTGAAGCTTTCTTT. Translating it yields CAVDRHSNTEAFF.

The V and J genes are TRBV30 and TRBJ2-6; D uncertain. The germline V gene has CDR1 GTSNPN and CDR2 SVGIG (reference sequence). This CDR3 region has 14 residues. The V gene lost 3 bases and the J gene lost 0 bases, with 6 bases spanning the gap. CDR3 protein: CAWSGSSGANVLTF. CDR3 nucleotide sequence: TGTGCCTGGAGCGGAAGCTCTGGGGCCAACGTCCTGACTTTC.

The chain combines TRBV5-6 with TRBJ1-5; D unresolved. Germline lookup yields CDR1 SGHDT and CDR2 YYEEEE. The CDR3 length is 15 residues. V lost 1 base, J lost 4 bases, and 12 bases lay in between. CDR3 nucleotide sequence: TGTGCCAGCAGCTTGAACCGAATACGGAATCAGCCCCAGCATTTT. Amino acids: CASSLNRIRNQPQHF. The complete variable domain, with remaining parts taken from reference TRBV5-6 and TRBJ1-5, reads DAGVTQSPTHLIKTRGQQVTLRCSPKSGHDTVSWYQQALGQGPQFIFQYYEEEERQRGNFPDRFSGHQFPNYSSELNVNALLLGDSALYLCASSLNRIRNQPQHFGDGTRLSIL.

The CDR3 sequence: CASQGASSYNEQFF. The DNA of the CDR3 is TGTGCCAGTCAGGGGGCAAGCTCCTACAATGAGCAGTTCTTC. The chain recombines TRBV27 with TRBJ2-1; 8 bases agree with TRBD1. V was clipped by 9 bases and J by 0 bases; unmatched bases: 4. CDR1 and CDR2 from the germline V gene are MNHEY and SMNVEV (reference sequence). The CDR3 extends over 14 amino acids.

The rearrangement links TRBV11-2 to TRBJ2-1; TRBD1 aligns across 10 bases. CDR3 length equals 16 residues. From germline, CDR1 is SGHAT and CDR2 FQNNGV. The ends lost 3 bases at V and 5 bases at J; junction bases unmatched: 7. The CDR3 loop reads CASSFRGQGRNNEQFF. CDR3 nucleotides: TGTGCCAGCAGCTTTAGGGGACAGGGGAGGAACAATGAGCAGTTCTTC.

The CDR3 DNA reads TGCGCCACTAAAAGAACAGGGGGCCTCACAGATACGCAGTATTTT. Encoded protein: CATKRTGGLTDTQYF. The genes are TRBV5-1 and TRBJ2-3, with TRBD1 matching 9 bases. CDR1 SGHRS and CDR2 YFSETQ come from the germline V gene. The CDR3 extends over 15 amino acids. V lost 9 bases and J lost 2; bases outside the gene matches: 10.

The J gene is TRBJ2-1, the V gene TRBV2; D remains ambiguous. Trimming shortened V by 7 bases and J by 1 base, and 14 bases separated the two germline ends. CDR1 and CDR2 (germline): SNHLY, FYNNEI. The CDR3 spans 15 residues. CDR3 amino acids: CASTAAEASYNEQFF. CDR3 bases: TGTGCCAGCACGGCGGCGGAAGCATCCTACAATGAGCAGTTCTTC.

The chain couples TRBV27 to TRBJ1-5, with D perhaps TRBD1 (6 bases). V lost 6 bases to trimming and J lost 6 bases, with 15 bases between them. Germline V gives CDR1 MNHEY, CDR2 SMNVEV (reference sequence). This CDR3 spans 14 amino acids. The CDR3: CASSPNRDTQPQHF. The CDR3 DNA sequence: TGTGCCAGCAGCCCCAACAGGGACACTCAGCCCCAGCATTTT.

The chain combines TRBV13 with TRBJ2-2; D possibly corresponds to TRBD2 (6 bases). This CDR3 region has 19 residues. The ends were cut back, 1 base at V and 5 bases at J, with 23 bases in the middle. Per germline, CDR1 PRHDT and CDR2 FYEKMQ (reference sequence). This chain's CDR3 is CASSLAPGLLPSFTGELFF. Written as DNA, the CDR3 is TGTGCCAGCAGCTTAGCCCCGGGACTCCTCCCTTCCTTTACCGGGGAGCTGTTTTTT.

The gene calls are TRBV4-1 and TRBJ2-7, with 11 bases fitting TRBD2. With 0 bases clipped from V and 2 bases from J, the junction kept 6 bases outside the gene matches. The CDR3 has 17 residues. CDR1 and CDR2 from the germline V gene are MGHRA and YSYEKL. The DNA for the CDR3 is TGCGCCAGCAGCCAAGAAGTGGGGACTAGCGGCCCCTACGAGCAGTACTTC. It codes for CASSQEVGTSGPYEQYF.

The rearrangement links TRBV5-4 to TRBJ1-6; D is unresolved. Germline loops: CDR1 SGHNT, CDR2 YYREEE (reference sequence). Trimming removed 1 base from V and 0 bases from J, with 5 bases in between. The CDR3 is 15 residues long. The DNA for the CDR3 is TGTGCCAGCAGCTTGTCCAGCTCCTATAATTCACCCCTCCACTTT. Residues: CASSLSSSYNSPLHF.

The J gene is TRBJ1-6, the V gene TRBV27; TRBD1 matches 7 bases. Germline V gives CDR1 MNHEY, CDR2 SMNVEV (reference sequence). This CDR3 has 14 amino acids. With V trimmed by 0 bases and J by 14 bases, 7 bases remained unmatched. This chain's CDR3 is CASSLSTGPLALHF. Written as DNA, the CDR3 is TGTGCCAGCAGTTTATCGACAGGGCCGTTGGCCCTCCACTTT.